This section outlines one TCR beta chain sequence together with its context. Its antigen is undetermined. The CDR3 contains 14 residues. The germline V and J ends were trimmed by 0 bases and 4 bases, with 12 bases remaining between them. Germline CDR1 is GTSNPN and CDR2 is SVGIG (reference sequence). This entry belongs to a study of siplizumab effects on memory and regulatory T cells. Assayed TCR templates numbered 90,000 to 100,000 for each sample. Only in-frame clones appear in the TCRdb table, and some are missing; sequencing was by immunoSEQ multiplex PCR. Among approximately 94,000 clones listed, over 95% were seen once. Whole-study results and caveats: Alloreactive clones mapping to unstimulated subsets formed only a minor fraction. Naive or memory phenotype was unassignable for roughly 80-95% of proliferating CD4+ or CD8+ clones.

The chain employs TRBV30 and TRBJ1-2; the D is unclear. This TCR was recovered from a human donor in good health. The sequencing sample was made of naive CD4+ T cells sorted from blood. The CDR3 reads CAWSVVGFSYGYTF. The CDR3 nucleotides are TGTGCCTGGAGTGTTGTAGGGTTCAGCTATGGCTACACCTTC. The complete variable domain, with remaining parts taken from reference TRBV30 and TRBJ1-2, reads SQTIHQWPATLVQPVGSPLSLECTVEGTSNPNLYWYRQAAGRGLQLLFYSVGIGQISSEVPQNLSASRPQDRQFILSSKKLLLSDSGFYLCAWSVVGFSYGYTFGSGTRLTVV.